Below, 21 T cell receptor beta chains from the same sample are listed, as sequenced in a study of blood T cell repertoires in COVID-19. Method: immunoSEQ multiplex PCR; TCRdb's copy keeps in-frame clones and lacks some. The profile shows about 240,000 clones, about nine tenths of them singletons. The sequencing input was PBMCs or T cells enriched from blood (not recorded which). These receptors were obtained from a woman aged 30 to 39 with acute COVID-19.

This chain links TRBV3-1 (or the pseudogene TRBV3-2) with TRBJ2-5, with a tentative D call TRBD2 (6 bases). Germline V gene data show CDR1 as LGHDT and CDR2 as YNNKEL (reference sequence). The V and J ends lost 4 bases and 0 bases respectively, with 9 bases between them. This CDR3 comprises 14 residues. CDR3 residues: CASSLRDYQETQYF. CDR3 bases: TGTGCCAGCAGCCTCCGGGACTACCAAGAGACCCAGTACTTC.

A few counts support this clone. The chain combines TRBV24-1 with TRBJ1-2; D is unresolved. The CDR3 spans 14 residues. Trimming pared 5 bases from V and 3 bases from J, leaving 12 bases between. From germline, CDR1 is KGHDR and CDR2 SFDVKD. The CDR3 DNA reads TGTGCCACCAGTGTTTCATCCACTCACTATGGCTACACCTTC. This gives the protein CATSVSSTHYGYTF.

The V call is TRBV18, the J call TRBJ1-5; possible D gene TRBD1, 6 bases. The ends were cut back, 5 bases at V and 4 bases at J, with 9 bases in the middle. This CDR3 region has 13 residues. The V gene's germline CDR1 is KGHSH and CDR2 LQKENI. The CDR3 nucleotides are TGTGCCAGCTCAAGGCAGGGGAATCAGCCCCAGCATTTT. It encodes CASSRQGNQPQHF.

The rearrangement joins TRBV29-1 to TRBJ1-2; 7 nucleotides match TRBD1. V shed 4 bases, J shed 7 bases, and the junction held 6 bases outside the gene matches. From germline, CDR1 is SQVTM and CDR2 ANQGSEA. This CDR3 region has 12 residues. The CDR3 nucleotides read TGCAGCGTTGTACAGGGGAATGGTGGCTACACCTTC. Its protein is CSVVQGNGGYTF.

A single count supports this clone. The CDR3 spells CASRPTVASSYEQYF. CDR3 bases: TGTGCCAGCAGGCCGACAGTTGCGAGCTCCTACGAGCAGTACTTC. The chain joins TRBV6-5 to TRBJ2-7, with D perhaps matching TRBD1 (5 bases). Germline CDR1 and CDR2: MNHEY and SVGAGI. This CDR3 region has 15 residues. V was clipped by 6 bases and J by 0 bases, with 15 bases between them.

This clone has just one count. CDR3 amino acids: CASNRGEEGQPQHF. DNA of the CDR3: TGTGCCAGTAACCGGGGGGAGGAGGGGCAGCCCCAGCATTTT. The chain combines TRBV19 with TRBJ1-5, with D perhaps TRBD1 (5 bases). CDR3 size: 14 residues. The ends were cut back, 7 bases at V and 7 bases at J, with 17 bases in the middle. The germline gives CDR1 LNHDA, CDR2 SQIVND (reference sequence).

The chain's CDR3 is CASSFGRVGPTDTQYF. For the CDR3, the DNA is TGTGCCAGCAGCTTTGGGCGGGTTGGCCCCACAGATACGCAGTATTTT. This chain joins TRBV7-2 and TRBJ2-3; tentatively, D is TRBD2 (5 bases). CDR3 length equals 16 residues. Trimming cost V 3 bases and J 2 bases, with 15 bases left between them. CDR1 and CDR2 (germline): SGHTA, FQGNSA.

V usage is TRBV18 and J usage is TRBJ2-7; TRBD2 might be the D (7 bases). The CDR3 spans 17 residues. The V gene lost 0 bases and the J gene lost 3 bases, with 18 bases spanning the gap. The germline V gene has CDR1 KGHSH and CDR2 LQKENI. CDR3 in amino acids: CASSPPGGSSGVYEQYF. Written as DNA, the CDR3 is TGTGCCAGCTCACCACCGGGGGGGAGCTCAGGGGTCTACGAGCAGTACTTC.

V and J are TRBV19 and TRBJ1-1; D not certain. CDR1 is LNHDA, CDR2 SQIVND, per germline (reference sequence). This CDR3 is 13 amino acids long. Trimming removed 9 bases from V and 0 bases from J, with 11 bases in between. CDR3 nucleotide sequence: TGTGCCAGCACAGATTTCATGAACACTGAAGCTTTCTTT. It yields the protein CASTDFMNTEAFF.

V gene TRBV2 combines with J gene TRBJ2-5, with 7 bases that match TRBD1. This CDR3 spans 14 amino acids. Trimming at V came to 2 bases and at J to 5 bases, leaving 5 bases not matched to a gene. Germline V CDR1 and CDR2: SNHLY, FYNNEI. The CDR3 nucleotides are TGTGCCAGCAGTGAAAATCAGGGGGTGGAGACCCAGTACTTC. Its translation: CASSENQGVETQYF.

The chain joins TRBV12-3 or TRBV12-4 to TRBJ1-1, with TRBD1 identical over 7 bases. J lost 10 bases, V lost 5 bases, and 7 bases had no gene match. This CDR3 has 12 residues. CDR3 DNA sequence: TGTGCCAGCAGTGCCGACAGGGAGAGAGCTTTCTTT. Its translation is CASSADRERAFF.

The gene calls are TRBV4-1 and TRBJ2-7, with 10 bases fitting TRBD1. The germline CDR1 and CDR2 sequences are MGHRA and YSYEKL. The CDR3 contains 14 residues. The ends lost 4 bases at V and 3 bases at J; junction bases unmatched: 3. The CDR3 nucleotides read TGCGCCAGCAGCCGGACAGGGGGATTCTACGAGCAGTACTTC. Its translation is CASSRTGGFYEQYF.

J is TRBJ2-3 and V is TRBV13, with D possibly TRBD1 on 6 matching bases. Germline CDR1 reads PRHDT; CDR2 reads FYEKMQ (reference sequence). The CDR3 totals 17 residues. The germline V and J ends were trimmed by 3 bases and 1 base, with 17 bases remaining between them. The DNA of the CDR3 is TGTGCCAGCAGCTTCATGCCCTGGGACACTCGCACAGATACGCAGTATTTT. Protein product: CASSFMPWDTRTDTQYF.

J is TRBJ2-1 and V is TRBV2; tentative D call: TRBD1 (5 bases). The CDR3 is 15 residues long. V was trimmed by 1 base and J by 2 bases, leaving 9 bases between them. Germline CDR1 is SNHLY and CDR2 is FYNNEI. CDR3 sequence: CASSEVGDTYNEQFF. The CDR3 DNA reads TGTGCCAGCAGTGAAGTAGGGGATACCTACAATGAGCAGTTCTTC.

The DNA for the CDR3 is TGTGCCAGCAGCTTCGGGGGGACCATGAACACTGAAGCTTTCTTT. Its protein product is CASSFGGTMNTEAFF. This chain joins TRBV11-2 and TRBJ1-1; a weak D match, TRBD1 (5 bases). The length of the CDR3 is 15 residues. Looked up from germline, CDR1 is SGHAT and CDR2 is FQNNGV. The V end was cut by 3 bases, the J end by 0 bases, with 11 bases between.

This sequence joins TRBV15 and TRBJ1-1; D not certain. The CDR3 is made up of 13 amino acids. Germline V gene data show CDR1 as LNHNV and CDR2 as YYDKDF (reference sequence). V was trimmed by 11 bases and J by 4 bases, leaving 17 bases between them. CDR3 residues: CAVTPRGFTEAFF. The DNA for the CDR3 is TGTGCCGTAACCCCCCGGGGATTCACTGAAGCTTTCTTT.

This rearrangement joins TRBV4-1 to TRBJ1-1; D is undetermined. The CDR3 spans 14 residues. Germline V gene sequence: CDR1 MGHRA, CDR2 YSYEKL. V was trimmed by 0 bases and J by 1 base, leaving 6 bases between them. CDR3 protein: CASSQEAENTEAFF. The CDR3 bases are TGCGCCAGCAGCCAAGAAGCGGAGAACACTGAAGCTTTCTTT.

The J gene is TRBJ1-2, the V gene TRBV11-2; no clear D gene. Looked up from germline, CDR1 is SGHAT and CDR2 is FQNNGV. Trimming left V 0 bases short and J 4 bases short, with 9 bases between. CDR3 length: 14 residues. CDR3 in DNA: TGTGCCAGCAGCTTAGAGTCGCGGAGCTATGGCTACACCTTC. Translated: CASSLESRSYGYTF.

This chain links TRBV27 with TRBJ1-1; 7 bases match TRBD1. This CDR3 has 14 residues. J lost 2 bases, V lost 5 bases, and 5 bases had no gene match. CDR1 and CDR2 from the germline V gene are MNHEY and SMNVEV (reference sequence). Here the CDR3 reads CASSPGGPNTEAFF. The CDR3 bases are TGTGCCAGCAGTCCAGGGGGGCCCAACACTGAAGCTTTCTTT.

This clone was seen only a few times. V usage is TRBV9 and J usage is TRBJ2-7; D gene ambiguous. This CDR3 has 11 residues. The V and J ends lost 3 bases and 7 bases respectively, with 8 bases between them. Germline assignment: CDR1 SGDLS and CDR2 YYNGEE. The CDR3: CASSADLEQYF. CDR3 DNA sequence: TGTGCCAGCAGCGCCGACTTAGAGCAGTACTTC.

The J gene is TRBJ2-1, the V gene TRBV30; tentatively, D is TRBD1 (5 bases). Per the germline V gene, CDR1 is GTSNPN and CDR2 is SVGIG (reference sequence). Trimming took off 5 bases at V and 2 bases at J, with 7 bases between the two ends. The CDR3 extends over 12 amino acids. The CDR3, as DNA: TGTGCCTGGGACAGTACCTACAATGAGCAGTTCTTC. Its translation is CAWDSTYNEQFF. Full variable domain (remainder filled in from reference TRBV30 and TRBJ2-1): SQTIHQWPATLVQPVGSPLSLECTVEGTSNPNLYWYRQAAGRGLQLLFYSVGIGQISSEVPQNLSASRPQDRQFILSSKKLLLSDSGFYLCAWDSTYNEQFFGPGTRLTVL.